This T cell receptor beta chain was sequenced for a study of identical twins. This clonotype was counted between two and nine times. A single record per CDR3 protein comes from TCRdb applying MiXCR to the 5' RACE reads. The sample records under 20,000 distinct CDR3 sequences, roughly 63% being singletons. The TCR originated in a woman aged 18-35 years in good health. This table probably holds off-target reads from a library built for another chain. The sample taken for sequencing was memory (CD45RO+) T cells sorted from blood.

The CDR3 loop reads CASSLSGTENIQYF. CDR3 bases: TGTGCCAGCAGTTTATCCGGGACGGAAAACATTCAGTACTTC. The V call is TRBV28, the J call TRBJ2-4, with D possibly being TRBD1 or TRBD2 (5 bases each). This CDR3 has 14 residues. V was trimmed by 1 base and J by 5 bases, leaving 9 bases between them. Germline values: CDR1 MDHEN, CDR2 SYDVKM.